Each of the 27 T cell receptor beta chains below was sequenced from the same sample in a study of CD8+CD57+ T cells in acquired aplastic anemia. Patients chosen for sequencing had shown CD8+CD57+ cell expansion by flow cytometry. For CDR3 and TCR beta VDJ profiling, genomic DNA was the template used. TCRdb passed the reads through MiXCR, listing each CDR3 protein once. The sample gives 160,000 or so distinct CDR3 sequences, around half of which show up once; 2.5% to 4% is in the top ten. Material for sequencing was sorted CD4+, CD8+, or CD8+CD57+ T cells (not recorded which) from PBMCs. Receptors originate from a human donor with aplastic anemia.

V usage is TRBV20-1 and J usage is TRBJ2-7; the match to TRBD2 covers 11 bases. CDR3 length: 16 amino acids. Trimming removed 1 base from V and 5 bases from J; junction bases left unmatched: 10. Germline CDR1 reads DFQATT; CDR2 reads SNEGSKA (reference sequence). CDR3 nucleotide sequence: TGCAGTGCTAGAGGCCCACTAGCGGGAGCGGTCCACGAGCAGTACGTC. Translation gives CSARGPLAGAVHEQYV.

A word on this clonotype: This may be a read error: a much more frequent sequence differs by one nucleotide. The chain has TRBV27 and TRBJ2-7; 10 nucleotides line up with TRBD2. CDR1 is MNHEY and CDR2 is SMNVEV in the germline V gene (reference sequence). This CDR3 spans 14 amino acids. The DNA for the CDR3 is TGTGCCGGCAGTTCCCGGACTAGCGGATACGAGCAGTACTTC. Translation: CAGSSRTSGYEQYF.

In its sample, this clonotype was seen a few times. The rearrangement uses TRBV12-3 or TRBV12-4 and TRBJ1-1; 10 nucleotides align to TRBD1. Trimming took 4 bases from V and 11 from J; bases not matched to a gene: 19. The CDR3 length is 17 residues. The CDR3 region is CASSSPGQGLTPIRAFF. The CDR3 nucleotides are TGTGCCAGCAGTTCCCCGGGACAGGGGCTAACTCCGATCAGGGCTTTCTTT.

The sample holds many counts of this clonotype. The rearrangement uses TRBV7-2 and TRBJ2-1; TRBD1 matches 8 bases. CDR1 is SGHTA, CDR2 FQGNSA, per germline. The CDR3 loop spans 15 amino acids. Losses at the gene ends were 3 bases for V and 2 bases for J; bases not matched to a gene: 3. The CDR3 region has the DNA TGTGCCAGCAGCTTGTGGACAGGGCCCTACAATGAGCAGTTCTTC. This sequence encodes CASSLWTGPYNEQFF. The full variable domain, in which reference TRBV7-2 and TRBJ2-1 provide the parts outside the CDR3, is GAGVSQSPSNKVTEKGKDVELRCDPISGHTALYWYRQSLGQGLEFLIYFQGNSAPDKSGLPSDRFSAERTGGSVSTLTIQRTQQEDSAVYLCASSLWTGPYNEQFFGPGTRLTVL.

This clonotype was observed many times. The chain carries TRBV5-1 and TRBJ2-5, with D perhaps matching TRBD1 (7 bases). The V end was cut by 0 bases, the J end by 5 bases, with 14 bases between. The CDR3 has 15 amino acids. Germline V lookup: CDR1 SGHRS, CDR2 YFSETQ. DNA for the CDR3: TGCGCCAGCAGCTTGGCAGGGGGGAATAGGGAGACCCAGTACTTC. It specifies CASSLAGGNRETQYF.

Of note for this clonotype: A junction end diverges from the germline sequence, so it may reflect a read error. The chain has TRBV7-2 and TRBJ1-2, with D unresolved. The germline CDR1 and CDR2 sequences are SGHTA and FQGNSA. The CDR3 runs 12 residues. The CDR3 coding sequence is TGTGCCAGCAGCCAAGGGATAGGTGGCTACATCTTC. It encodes CASSQGIGGYIF. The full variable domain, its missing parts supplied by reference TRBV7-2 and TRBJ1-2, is GAGVSQSPSNKVTEKGKDVELRCDPISGHTALYWYRQSLGQGLEFLIYFQGNSAPDKSGLPSDRFSAERTGGSVSTLTIQRTQQEDSAVYLCASSQGIGGYIFGSGTRLTVV.

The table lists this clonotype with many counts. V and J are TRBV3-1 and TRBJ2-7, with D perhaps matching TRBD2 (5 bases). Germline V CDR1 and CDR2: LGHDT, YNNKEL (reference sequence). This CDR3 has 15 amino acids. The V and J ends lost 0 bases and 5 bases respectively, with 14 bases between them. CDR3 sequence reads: CASSQEGTGSHEQYF. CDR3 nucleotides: TGTGCCAGCAGCCAAGAGGGAACGGGGAGCCACGAGCAGTACTTC.

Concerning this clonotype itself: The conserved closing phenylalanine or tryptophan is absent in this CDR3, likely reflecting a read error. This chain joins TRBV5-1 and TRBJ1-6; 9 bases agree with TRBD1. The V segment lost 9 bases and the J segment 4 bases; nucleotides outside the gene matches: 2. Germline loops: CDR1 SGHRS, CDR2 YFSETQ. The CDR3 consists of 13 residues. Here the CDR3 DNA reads TGCGCCACCGGGACAGGGTATAATTCACCCCTCCACCTT. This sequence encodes CATGTGYNSPLHL.

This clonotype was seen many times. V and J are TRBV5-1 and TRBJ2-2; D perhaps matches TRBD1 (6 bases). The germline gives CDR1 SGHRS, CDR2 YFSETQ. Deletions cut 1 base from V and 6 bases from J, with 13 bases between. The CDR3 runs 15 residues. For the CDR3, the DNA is TGCGCCAGCAGCTTGAAGGGGGAAGGTGCCGGGGAGCTGTTTTTT. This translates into CASSLKGEGAGELFF.

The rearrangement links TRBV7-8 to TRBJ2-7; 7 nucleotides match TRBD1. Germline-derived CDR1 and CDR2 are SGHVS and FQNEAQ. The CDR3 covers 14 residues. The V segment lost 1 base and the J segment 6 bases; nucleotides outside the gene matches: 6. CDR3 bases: TGTGCCAGCAGCTTAGGTGGGACAGTAAGCGAGCAGTACTTC. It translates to CASSLGGTVSEQYF.

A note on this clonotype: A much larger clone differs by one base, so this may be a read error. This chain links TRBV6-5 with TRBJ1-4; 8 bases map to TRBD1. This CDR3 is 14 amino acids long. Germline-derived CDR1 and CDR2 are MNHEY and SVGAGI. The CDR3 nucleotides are TGTGCCAGCAGTTACCGGACAGGGAGGGAAAAACCGTTTTTT. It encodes CASSYRTGREKPFF.

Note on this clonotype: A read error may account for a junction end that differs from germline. CDR3 protein: CASSRQGAGYEQYF. In nucleotides, the CDR3 is TGTGCCAGCAGTCGCCAGGGGGCAGGATACGAGCAGTACTTC. The rearrangement joins TRBV10-3 to TRBJ2-7, with TRBD1 matching 8 bases. The germline V gene encodes CDR1 ENHRY and CDR2 SYGVKD. The CDR3 runs 14 residues.

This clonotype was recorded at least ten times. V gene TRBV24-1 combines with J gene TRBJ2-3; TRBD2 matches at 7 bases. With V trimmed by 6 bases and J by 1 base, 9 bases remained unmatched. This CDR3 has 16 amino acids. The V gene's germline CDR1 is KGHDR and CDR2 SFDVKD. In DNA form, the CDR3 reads TGTGCCACCAGTTCCAGTGGGCTAGCGGGCACAGATACGCAGTATTTT. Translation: CATSSSGLAGTDTQYF.

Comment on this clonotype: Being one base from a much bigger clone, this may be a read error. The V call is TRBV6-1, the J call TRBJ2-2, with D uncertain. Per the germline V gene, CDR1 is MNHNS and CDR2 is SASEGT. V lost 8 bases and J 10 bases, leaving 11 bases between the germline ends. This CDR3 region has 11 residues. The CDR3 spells CASRVSEELFF. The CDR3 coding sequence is TGTGCCAGCCGCGTGTCCGAGGAGCTGTTTTTT.

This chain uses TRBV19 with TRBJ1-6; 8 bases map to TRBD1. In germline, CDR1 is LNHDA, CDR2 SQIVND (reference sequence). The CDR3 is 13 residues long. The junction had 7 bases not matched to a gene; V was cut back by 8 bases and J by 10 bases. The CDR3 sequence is CASAGQGGSPLHF. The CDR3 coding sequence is TGTGCCAGTGCCGGACAGGGTGGCTCACCCCTCCACTTT.

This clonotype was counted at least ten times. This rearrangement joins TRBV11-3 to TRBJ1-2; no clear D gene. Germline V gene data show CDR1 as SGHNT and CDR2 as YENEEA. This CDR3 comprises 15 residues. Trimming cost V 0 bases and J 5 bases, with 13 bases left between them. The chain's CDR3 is CASSLELTKTYGYTF. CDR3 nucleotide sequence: TGTGCCAGCAGCTTAGAGTTGACAAAAACTTATGGCTACACCTTC.

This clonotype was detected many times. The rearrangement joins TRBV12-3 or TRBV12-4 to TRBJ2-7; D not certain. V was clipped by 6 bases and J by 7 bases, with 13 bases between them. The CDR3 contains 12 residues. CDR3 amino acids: CASSPSHGEQYF. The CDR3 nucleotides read TGTGCCAGCAGCCCCTCCCACGGTGAGCAGTACTTC.

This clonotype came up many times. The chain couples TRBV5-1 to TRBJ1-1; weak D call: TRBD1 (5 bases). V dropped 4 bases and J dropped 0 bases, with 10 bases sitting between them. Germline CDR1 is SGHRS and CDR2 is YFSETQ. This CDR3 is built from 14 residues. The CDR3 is CASSKQALNTEAFF. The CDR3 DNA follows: TGCGCCAGCAGCAAACAGGCTCTGAACACTGAAGCTTTCTTT. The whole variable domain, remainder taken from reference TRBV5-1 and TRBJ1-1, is KAGVTQTPRYLIKTRGQQVTLSCSPISGHRSVSWYQQTPGQGLQFLFEYFSETQRNKGNFPGRFSGRQFSNSRSEMNVSTLELGDSALYLCASSKQALNTEAFFGQGTRLTVV.

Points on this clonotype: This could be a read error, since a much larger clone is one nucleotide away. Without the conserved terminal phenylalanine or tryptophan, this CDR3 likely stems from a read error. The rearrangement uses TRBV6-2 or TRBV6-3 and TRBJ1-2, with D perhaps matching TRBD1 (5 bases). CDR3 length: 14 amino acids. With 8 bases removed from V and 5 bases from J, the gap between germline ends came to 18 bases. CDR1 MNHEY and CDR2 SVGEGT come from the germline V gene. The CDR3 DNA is TGTGCCAGCCGCGTGGGGGTTGGCCCTTATGGCTACACCCTC. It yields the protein CASRVGVGPYGYTL.

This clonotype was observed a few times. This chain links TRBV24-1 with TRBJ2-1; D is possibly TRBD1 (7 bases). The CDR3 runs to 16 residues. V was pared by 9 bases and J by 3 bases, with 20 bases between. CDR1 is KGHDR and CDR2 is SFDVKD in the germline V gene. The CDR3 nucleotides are TGTGCCACCTTACCAGGGGGGCAGGGGATCTACAATGAGCAGTTCTTC. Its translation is CATLPGGQGIYNEQFF.

The chain's CDR3 is CASSSQAGYEQYV. The CDR3 DNA follows: TGTGCCAGCAGCTCCCAGGCGGGGTACGAGCAGTACGTC. This chain connects TRBV5-8 to TRBJ2-7; a possible D gene is TRBD2 (6 bases). The germline CDR1 and CDR2 sequences are SGHTS and YDEGEE. The CDR3 consists of 13 residues. Trimming removed 3 bases at V and 4 bases at J, with 11 bases between.

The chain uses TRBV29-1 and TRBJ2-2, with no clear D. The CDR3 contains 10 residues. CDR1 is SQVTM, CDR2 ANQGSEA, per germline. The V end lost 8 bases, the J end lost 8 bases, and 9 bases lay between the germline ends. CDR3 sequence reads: CSLTRGELFF. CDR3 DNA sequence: TGCAGCCTTACGCGGGGGGAGCTGTTTTTT.

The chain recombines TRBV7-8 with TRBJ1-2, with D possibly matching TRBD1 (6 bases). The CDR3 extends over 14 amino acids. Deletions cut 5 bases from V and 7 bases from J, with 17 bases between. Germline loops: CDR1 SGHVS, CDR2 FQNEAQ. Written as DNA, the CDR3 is TGTGCCAGCAGCCCCCAGGGACACCTCGGTGGCTACACCTTC. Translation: CASSPQGHLGGYTF.

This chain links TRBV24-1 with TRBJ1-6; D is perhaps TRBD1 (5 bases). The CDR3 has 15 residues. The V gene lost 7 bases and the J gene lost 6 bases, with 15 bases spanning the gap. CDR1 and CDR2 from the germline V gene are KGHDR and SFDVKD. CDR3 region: CATRVRDQFNSPLHF. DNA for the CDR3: TGTGCCACCAGGGTAAGGGACCAATTTAATTCACCCCTCCACTTT.

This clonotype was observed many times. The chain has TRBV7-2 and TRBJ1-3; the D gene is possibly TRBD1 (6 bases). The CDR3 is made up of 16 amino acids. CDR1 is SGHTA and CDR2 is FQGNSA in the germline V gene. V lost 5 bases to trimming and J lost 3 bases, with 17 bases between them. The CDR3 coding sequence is TGTGCCAGCAGCCCTGCACAGGGATCCTATGGAAACACCATATATTTT. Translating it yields CASSPAQGSYGNTIYF. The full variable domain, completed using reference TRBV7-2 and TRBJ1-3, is GAGVSQSPSNKVTEKGKDVELRCDPISGHTALYWYRQSLGQGLEFLIYFQGNSAPDKSGLPSDRFSAERTGGSVSTLTIQRTQQEDSAVYLCASSPAQGSYGNTIYFGEGSWLTVV.

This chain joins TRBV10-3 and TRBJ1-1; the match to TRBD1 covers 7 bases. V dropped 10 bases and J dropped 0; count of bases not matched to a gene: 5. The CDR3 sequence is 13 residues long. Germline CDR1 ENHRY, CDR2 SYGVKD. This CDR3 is CASWGQMNTEAFF. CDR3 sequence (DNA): TGTGCCAGCTGGGGACAGATGAACACTGAAGCTTTCTTT.

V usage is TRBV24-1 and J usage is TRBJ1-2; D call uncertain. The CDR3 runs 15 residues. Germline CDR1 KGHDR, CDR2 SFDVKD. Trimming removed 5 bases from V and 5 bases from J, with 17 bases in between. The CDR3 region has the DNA TGTGCCACCAGTGTGGAGTCAGGCGGACCGTATGGCTACACCTTC. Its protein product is CATSVESGGPYGYTF.